Below are 24 T cell receptor beta chains sequenced from a single sample in a study of shared clonotypes between healthy human individuals. Only in-frame clones appear in the TCRdb table, and some are missing; sequencing was by immunoSEQ multiplex PCR. This sample carries some 1.4 million clones, over 95% of them seen once, and the ten largest clones take about 1.2%. What was sequenced was naive CD4+ T cells sorted from blood. Subset in this sample: CD45RA+ positively selected. The receptor set was obtained from a man younger than 45 in good health.

The chain links TRBV19 to TRBJ2-2, with TRBD1 matching over 12 bases. This CDR3 has 15 residues. The germline V gene encodes CDR1 LNHDA and CDR2 SQIVND (reference sequence). V dropped 4 bases and J dropped 13; count of bases not matched to a gene: 10. The CDR3 bases are TGTGCCAGTAGTACCTACACCGGGACAGGGGGCGTGCTGTTTTTT. Translation: CASSTYTGTGGVLFF. Together with reference TRBV19 and TRBJ2-2, the CDR3 gives the full variable domain: DGGITQSPKYLFRKEGQNVTLSCEQNLNHDAMYWYRQDPGQGLRLIYYSQIVNDFQKGDIAEGYSVSREKKESFPLTVTSAQKNPTAFYLCASSTYTGTGGVLFFGEGSRLTVL.

This chain links TRBV6-5 with TRBJ2-4; 7 bases are a match to TRBD1. The germline gives CDR1 MNHEY, CDR2 SVGAGI. CDR3 length: 15 residues. The V gene end was trimmed by 5 bases and the J gene end by 8 bases; junction bases not matched to a gene: 12. For the CDR3, the DNA is TGTGCCAGCAGTAACCCCACAGGGGATTGGTACATTCAGTACTTC. Translated, it gives CASSNPTGDWYIQYF.

This rearrangement joins TRBV11-2 to TRBJ2-1; TRBD2 agrees at 13 bases. The length of the CDR3 is 16 residues. The V gene's germline CDR1 is SGHAT and CDR2 FQNNGV. J was trimmed by 11 bases and V by 2 bases; bases with no gene match: 9. CDR3 sequence reads: CASSLLGTSGTKKQFF. Written as DNA, the CDR3 is TGTGCCAGCAGCTTACTTGGGACTAGCGGGACTAAGAAGCAGTTCTTC.

V gene TRBV28 combines with J gene TRBJ2-3; D gene unclear. Germline V gene lookup returns CDR1 MDHEN and CDR2 SYDVKM. Between the trimmed V and J ends, which lost 6 bases and 11 bases, there was a span of 15 bases. The CDR3 covers 12 residues. Here the CDR3 DNA reads TGTGCCAGCAGGTTCAAAGGGCTCGGGCAGTATTTT. Protein: CASRFKGLGQYF.

The chain uses TRBV10-2 and TRBJ2-2, with 9 bases lining up with TRBD2. This CDR3 is built from 14 residues. With V trimmed by 6 bases and J by 1 base, 0 bases remained unmatched. The germline V gene encodes CDR1 WSHSY and CDR2 SAAADI. Here the CDR3 DNA reads TGCGCCAGCAGAGCGGGAGGGAACACCGGGGAGCTGTTTTTT. Translating gives CASRAGGNTGELFF.

The chain recombines TRBV5-1 with TRBJ2-1; D gene uncertain. Germline assignment: CDR1 SGHRS and CDR2 YFSETQ. This CDR3 region has 16 residues. Trimming pared 3 bases from V and 5 bases from J, leaving 18 bases between. In DNA form, the CDR3 reads TGCGCCAGCAGCTCGCGAGGCGTGCGGCCGGACAATGAGCAGTTCTTC. It specifies CASSSRGVRPDNEQFF.

The chain has TRBV9 and TRBJ1-3; perhaps TRBD1 as D (6 bases). V was cut by 3 bases and J by 2 bases, with 18 bases left in between. This CDR3 comprises 17 residues. Germline values: CDR1 SGDLS, CDR2 YYNGEE. The CDR3, as DNA: TGTGCCAGCAGCGGCCAAGGGGGGGCGCTCCCTGGAAACACCATATATTTT. Its translation is CASSGQGGALPGNTIYF.

The chain couples TRBV6-1 to TRBJ2-1; tentatively, D is TRBD1 (5 bases). Germline-derived CDR1 and CDR2 are MNHNS and SASEGT. The V end was cut by 4 bases, the J end by 2 bases, with 9 bases between. CDR3 size: 14 residues. The CDR3 region is CASSAQGAYNEQFF. CDR3 bases: TGTGCCAGCAGTGCCCAGGGCGCCTACAATGAGCAGTTCTTC.

The V and J genes are TRBV9 and TRBJ2-1, with 9 bases matching TRBD2. CDR1 and CDR2 (germline): SGDLS, YYNGEE. The ends lost 2 bases at V and 10 bases at J; junction bases unmatched: 10. This CDR3 comprises 15 residues. CDR3 coding DNA: TGTGCCAGCAGCGTTGAGTTGGGGGCGGGAGGGGAGCAGTTCTTC. This encodes CASSVELGAGGEQFF.

This chain joins TRBV2 and TRBJ1-5; 7 bases agree with TRBD1. Looked up from germline, CDR1 is SNHLY and CDR2 is FYNNEI. V shed 5 bases, J shed 0 bases, and the junction held 1 base outside the gene matches. This CDR3 has 14 residues. The CDR3 nucleotides read TGTGCCAGCAGTTACAGGGGTAGCAATCAGCCCCAGCATTTT. It is translated as CASSYRGSNQPQHF. Complete variable domain (other parts from reference TRBV2 and TRBJ1-5): EPEVTQTPSHQVTQMGQEVILRCVPISNHLYFYWYRQILGQKVEFLVSFYNNEISEKSEIFDDQFSVERPDGSNFTLKIRSTKLEDSAMYFCASSYRGSNQPQHFGDGTRLSIL.

This clone came up once. The chain recombines TRBV18 with TRBJ2-5, with 9 bases fitting TRBD1. Germline CDR1 is KGHSH and CDR2 is LQKENI. This CDR3 is built from 16 residues. The ends lost 4 bases at V and 4 bases at J; junction bases unmatched: 10. The CDR3 sequence is CASSQQGARGGETQYF. Written as DNA, the CDR3 is TGTGCCAGCTCACAACAGGGGGCGAGAGGGGGAGAGACCCAGTACTTC.

The rearrangement links TRBV5-1 to TRBJ2-5, with D possibly TRBD1 on 6 matching bases. Germline V gene sequence: CDR1 SGHRS, CDR2 YFSETQ. Trimming left V 1 base short and J 2 bases short, with 9 bases between. The CDR3 length is 14 residues. This CDR3 is CASSLLGQQETQYF. The CDR3 DNA reads as TGCGCCAGCAGCTTGCTAGGACAGCAAGAGACCCAGTACTTC.

This chain links TRBV28 with TRBJ1-5, with a weak D call TRBD1 (6 bases). The CDR3 covers 16 residues. V was trimmed by 7 bases and J by 2 bases, leaving 18 bases between them. Germline-derived CDR1 and CDR2 are MDHEN and SYDVKM. CDR3 region: CASTQGWVGGNQPQHF. CDR3 DNA: TGTGCCAGCACTCAGGGGTGGGTTGGGGGCAATCAGCCCCAGCATTTT.

The chain links TRBV7-2 to TRBJ1-3; no definite D call. The ends were cut back, 5 bases at V and 0 bases at J, with 11 bases in the middle. The CDR3 spans 15 residues. CDR1 is SGHTA and CDR2 is FQGNSA in the germline V gene. CDR3 sequence reads: CASSRVPGSGNTIYF. Here the CDR3 DNA reads TGTGCCAGCAGCCGGGTCCCCGGCTCTGGAAACACCATATATTTT.

The chain combines TRBV25-1 with TRBJ2-7, with 16 positions matching TRBD2. The CDR3 is 18 amino acids. V was pared by 5 bases and J by 2 bases, with 9 bases of the junction left unmatched. Germline V gene data show CDR1 as MGHDK and CDR2 as SYGVNS. CDR3 in amino acids: CASSPKTGTSGRAYEQYF. The CDR3 region has the DNA TGTGCCAGCAGTCCCAAAACCGGGACTAGCGGGAGGGCCTACGAGCAGTACTTC.

This rearrangement joins TRBV10-3 to TRBJ2-7; 8 bases are shared with TRBD2. Germline CDR1 is ENHRY and CDR2 is SYGVKD. The CDR3 contains 15 residues. V shed 3 bases, J shed 0 bases, and the junction held 4 bases outside the gene matches. The CDR3 spells CAISETGGPSYEQYF. In nucleotides, the CDR3 is TGTGCCATCAGTGAAACGGGAGGGCCCTCCTACGAGCAGTACTTC.

The gene calls are TRBV19 and TRBJ2-1; 9 positions agree with TRBD2. V was pared by 5 bases and J by 1 base, with 3 bases of the junction left unmatched. Germline CDR1 and CDR2: LNHDA and SQIVND (reference sequence). The CDR3 loop spans 15 amino acids. CDR3 coding DNA: TGTGCCAGTAGTGTCCTAGCGGGGTCCTACAATGAGCAGTTCTTC. It encodes CASSVLAGSYNEQFF.

This rearrangement joins TRBV18 to TRBJ2-5; a possible D gene is TRBD2 (6 bases). Germline V gene sequence: CDR1 KGHSH, CDR2 LQKENI. The CDR3 runs 13 residues. The germline V and J ends were trimmed by 5 bases and 2 bases, with 9 bases remaining between them. Here the CDR3 reads CASSMGGQETQYF. The CDR3, as DNA: TGTGCCAGCTCAATGGGGGGTCAAGAGACCCAGTACTTC.

This chain links TRBV19 with TRBJ2-1; either TRBD1 or TRBD2 may fit D (6 bases each). The V gene lost 5 bases and the J gene lost 5 bases, with 16 bases spanning the gap. Germline CDR1 is LNHDA and CDR2 is SQIVND (reference sequence). The CDR3 loop spans 15 amino acids. The CDR3, as DNA: TGTGCCAGTAGTCCAAGGAGGGGGAGAAACAATGAGCAGTTCTTC. Protein sequence: CASSPRRGRNNEQFF.

This sequence joins TRBV6-5 and TRBJ1-1; 8 bases are a match to TRBD1. In germline, CDR1 is MNHEY, CDR2 SVGAGI. V dropped 2 bases and J dropped 5; count of bases not matched to a gene: 10. The CDR3 totals 16 residues. The CDR3 nucleotides are TGTGCCAGCAGTTACAGGCCCCTACAGGGGGAGACTGAAGCTTTCTTT. Encoded protein: CASSYRPLQGETEAFF.

V is TRBV6-1 and J is TRBJ2-5; tentatively, D is TRBD1 (6 bases). From germline, CDR1 is MNHNS and CDR2 SASEGT. The CDR3 is 14 amino acids. V lost 6 bases and J 5 bases, leaving 16 bases between the germline ends. The CDR3 nucleotides are TGTGCCAGCAGCCCCAACAGGGCACAGGAGACCCAGTACTTC. This translates into CASSPNRAQETQYF.

The chain uses TRBV2 and TRBJ2-7, with a possible D match to TRBD2 (6 bases). V was pared by 11 bases and J by 0 bases, with 14 bases between. The CDR3 spans 13 residues. Germline values: CDR1 SNHLY, CDR2 FYNNEI. The chain's CDR3 is CAPGTLSSYEQYF. The DNA for the CDR3 is TGTGCCCCCGGGACTCTGAGCTCCTACGAGCAGTACTTC.

The chain is built from TRBV5-1 and TRBJ2-1; weak D call: TRBD2 (5 bases). V was shortened by 0 bases and J by 12 bases, with 16 bases between the two germline ends. Germline loops: CDR1 SGHRS, CDR2 YFSETQ. The CDR3 length is 14 residues. The CDR3 bases are TGCGCCAGCAGCTTGGTTGTTTCCGCTAGCATGCAGTTCTTC. Protein sequence: CASSLVVSASMQFF.

Worth noting for this clone: This CDR3 is also generated by other DNA sequences in the sample. J is TRBJ2-1 and V is TRBV18; no definite D call. CDR3 size: 11 residues. V was cut by 3 bases and J by 7 bases, with 4 bases left in between. Germline V CDR1 and CDR2: KGHSH, LQKENI. The CDR3 DNA sequence: TGTGCCAGCTCACCCGCGAATGAGCAGTTCTTC. It encodes CASSPANEQFF. The full variable domain, with the rest looked up from reference TRBV18 and TRBJ2-1, is NAGVMQNPRHLVRRRGQEARLRCSPMKGHSHVYWYRQLPEEGLKFMVYLQKENIIDESGMPKERFSAEFPKEGPSILRIQQVVRGDSAAYFCASSPANEQFFGPGTRLTVL.